Detailed here is one T cell receptor beta chain. Its antigen is currently unknown. This entry is derived from a study of CD8 T cells in Susac syndrome. Broader study findings: That the number of individuals in its TCR sequencing and HLA analysis was relatively small was acknowledged by the study.

CDR3 size: 17 residues. Germline CDR1 SEHNR, CDR2 FQNEAQ (reference sequence). V lost 5 bases to trimming and J lost 3 bases, with 22 bases between them. The RNA input was 0.5 to 1 ug, and it was reverse transcribed with random hexamers. Multiplex immunoSEQ PCR targeted 54 Vbeta and 13 Jbeta TCR beta segments. From the immunoSEQ multiplex PCR reads, TCRdb called clonotypes with MiXCR, one entry per CDR3 protein. Seen here are some 190,000 distinct CDR3 sequences, 95% observed once, and the top ten hold 0.08% to 0.11%. Sequences were obtained from CD4+ T cells from PBMCs. This clonotype was obtained from a human donor in good health. This chain uses TRBV7-9 with TRBJ1-2; the D gene is possibly TRBD1 (5 bases). The CDR3 is CASSTLGGSSLDYGYTF. The CDR3 coding sequence is TGTGCCAGCAGCACCCTTGGGGGGTCCTCCCTAGACTATGGCTACACCTTC.